Each of the 15 T cell receptor beta chains below was sequenced from the same sample in a study of shared clonotypes between healthy human individuals. Data came from immunoSEQ multiplex PCR; TCRdb stores just in-frame clones and leaves some out. The data hold approximately 980,000 clones, with over 60% observed a single time. Material: memory CD4+ T cells sorted from blood. Subset given: CD45RA-negative fraction. These receptors all come from a man between 18 and 35 years old in good health.

Note on this clone: A much larger clone differs from this one at a single base, so this may be a read error. The identical CDR3 is also encoded by other nucleotide sequences in the sample. The chain employs TRBV5-1 and TRBJ2-1, with no clear D. Germline-derived CDR1 and CDR2 are SGHRS and YFSETQ. This CDR3 contains 13 residues. The germline V and J ends were trimmed by 0 bases and 2 bases, with 3 bases remaining between them. The CDR3 region is CASSLGAYNEQFF. CDR3 sequence (DNA): TGCGCCAGCAGCTTGGGGGCCTACAATGAGCAGTTCTTC.

This chain connects TRBV5-4 to TRBJ1-3; a weak D match, TRBD1 (6 bases). The V end lost 0 bases, the J end lost 1 base, and 14 bases lay between the germline ends. Germline CDR1 reads SGHNT; CDR2 reads YYREEE (reference sequence). The CDR3 totals 17 residues. The CDR3 region has the DNA TGTGCCAGCAGCTTGGGAGCTGCGGGGGCTTCTGGAAACACCATATATTTT. Its translation: CASSLGAAGASGNTIYF.

The V call is TRBV5-8, the J call TRBJ2-2, with 9 bases fitting TRBD1. V lost 2 bases to trimming and J lost 6 bases; unmatched junction nucleotides: 8. CDR3 length equals 16 residues. CDR1 and CDR2 from the germline V gene are SGHTS and YDEGEE. The CDR3 loop is CASSFPGQGYPGELFF. The CDR3 DNA is TGTGCCAGCAGCTTTCCGGGACAGGGTTACCCCGGGGAGCTGTTTTTT.

This clone appeared a single time. The chain combines TRBV28 with TRBJ1-2; a possible D gene is TRBD1 (6 bases). The CDR3 totals 14 residues. V lost 6 bases, J lost 2 bases, and 13 bases lay in between. Germline V gene sequence: CDR1 MDHEN, CDR2 SYDVKM. Written as DNA, the CDR3 is TGTGCCAGCAGCTATAGACAGGCAAACTATGGCTACACCTTC. Translating gives CASSYRQANYGYTF.

Only a few counts were recorded for this clone. The chain links TRBV19 to TRBJ2-6, with 10 bases aligning to TRBD1. This CDR3 is 16 amino acids long. The V and J ends lost 7 bases and 0 bases, in that order; junction bases with no gene match: 3. Germline CDR1 and CDR2: LNHDA and SQIVND (reference sequence). The CDR3 coding sequence is TGTGCCAGTACGTGGACAGGGGGCTCTGGGGCCAACGTCCTGACTTTC. Encoded protein: CASTWTGGSGANVLTF.

This clone was recorded a few times. This chain joins TRBV28 and TRBJ1-2; D remains unclear. There are 16 residues in the CDR3. Germline V gene lookup returns CDR1 MDHEN and CDR2 SYDVKM. Trimming cost V 5 bases and J 4 bases, with 20 bases left between them. CDR3 in amino acids: CASSPPGGRSPYGYTF. The CDR3 DNA is TGTGCCAGCAGTCCGCCGGGAGGACGTAGTCCCTATGGCTACACCTTC.

V is TRBV7-2 and J is TRBJ2-1; 8 nucleotides agree with TRBD2. CDR3 length: 16 amino acids. Germline CDR1 reads SGHTA; CDR2 reads FQGNSA. The V gene end was trimmed by 5 bases and the J gene end by 2 bases; junction bases not matched to a gene: 8. The CDR3 nucleotides are TGTGCCAGCAGCCCTTTCGGGGGGGGCGCCTACAATGAGCAGTTCTTC. Its translation is CASSPFGGGAYNEQFF.

The chain has TRBV27 and TRBJ1-6; D not certain. The CDR3 has 17 amino acids. Trimming stripped 1 base from V and 5 bases from J, with 15 bases between. CDR1 is MNHEY and CDR2 is SMNVEV in the germline V gene (reference sequence). CDR3 nucleotides: TGTGCCAGCAGTTTATACCTGAGAGAGACAAATAATTCACCCCTCCACTTT. Amino acids: CASSLYLRETNNSPLHF.

The chain uses TRBV21-1 and TRBJ2-2; no DNA check was done on the table's D call, TRBD1. TRBV21-1 is classified as a pseudogene. The CDR3 length is 16 residues. The CDR3 is CASGSKDRGEPGELFF. CDR3 bases: TGTGCCAGCGGCTCTAAGGACAGGGGTGAACCCGGGGAGCTGTTTTTT.

As regards this clone: Mismatch with germline at one junction end may stem from a read error. The V call is TRBV27, the J call TRBJ2-2; D is uncertain. This CDR3 is built from 15 residues. CDR1 is MNHEY and CDR2 is SMNVEV in the germline V gene (reference sequence). The CDR3 DNA reads as TGTGTCAGCAGTTTATCGTTCGGATGGACCGGGGAGCTGTTTTTT. Its protein is CVSSLSFGWTGELFF.

This chain joins TRBV4-3 and TRBJ1-6; D call uncertain. Germline V gene lookup returns CDR1 LGHNA and CDR2 YSLEER. The V end was cut by 4 bases, the J end by 8 bases, with 18 bases between. This CDR3 has 16 amino acids. Written as DNA, the CDR3 is TGCGCCAGCAGCCCAACCTTTAGGGATTTTCATTCACCCCTCCACTTT. Its translation is CASSPTFRDFHSPLHF.

The chain combines TRBV5-1 with TRBJ2-6, with D hard to call. Germline-derived CDR1 and CDR2 are SGHRS and YFSETQ. V was shortened by 5 bases and J by 0 bases, with 12 bases between the two germline ends. The CDR3 runs 16 residues. CDR3 nucleotide sequence: TGCGCCAGCAGACCCAACTTGAACTCTGGGGCCAACGTCCTGACTTTC. It encodes CASRPNLNSGANVLTF.

V is TRBV6-6 and J is TRBJ2-4; D is ambiguous. CDR3 size: 14 residues. V shed 3 bases and J shed 4 bases, with 10 bases lying between them. Per the germline V gene, CDR1 is MNHNY and CDR2 is SVGAGI (reference sequence). The CDR3 spells CASSYRGDKNIQYF. The CDR3 DNA reads TGTGCCAGCAGTTATCGAGGAGATAAAAACATTCAGTACTTC.

The chain joins TRBV28 to TRBJ1-3; D is ambiguous. The V gene lost 6 bases and the J gene lost 4 bases, with 7 bases spanning the gap. This CDR3 region has 12 residues. The germline V gene has CDR1 MDHEN and CDR2 SYDVKM. The CDR3 nucleotides read TGTGCCAGCAGGGGGAAAGGAAACACCATATATTTT. It codes for CASRGKGNTIYF.

V gene TRBV30 combines with J gene TRBJ1-1, with 7 bases aligning to TRBD1. V lost 6 bases and J lost 1; bases outside the gene matches: 5. CDR1 GTSNPN and CDR2 SVGIG come from the germline V gene (reference sequence). This CDR3 has 13 residues. CDR3 coding DNA: TGTGCCTGCAAGGGGGCTTGGAACACTGAAGCTTTCTTT. Translation gives CACKGAWNTEAFF.